This TCR beta chain was identified in a study of beta chain features in type 1 diabetes. Study results and limitations: TCRB CDR3s were moderately but significantly shorter in Type 1 diabetes patients in all four CD4+ subsets.

Only a few counts were recorded for this clone. Antigen unknown. Expressed TCRB transcripts were sequenced after all isolated RNA was converted to cDNA. Clones were read by immunoSEQ multiplex PCR, and TCRdb kept only the in-frame ones, dropping some. The sample consists of some 110,000 clones, less than 20% of them appearing once. Markers CD45RO/CCR7/CD25/CD127/CD95/CD27 served to sort CD4+ naive, central memory, regulatory and stem cell-like memory cells. Per the germline V gene, CDR1 is LGHNA and CDR2 is YSLEER. This CDR3 has 13 residues. V was clipped by 4 bases and J by 5 bases, with 12 bases between them.

The source is a young man with type 1 diabetes. This chain connects TRBV4-3 to TRBJ2-7; a possible D gene is TRBD1 (6 bases). The sample taken for sequencing was central memory CD4+ T cells from blood. CDR3 nucleotide sequence: TGCGCCAGCAGCCTTACCACAGGGAACGAGCAGTACTTC. As protein: CASSLTTGNEQYF.